Listed below are T cell receptor beta chains from one sample, sequenced in a study of identical twins. TCRdb recomputed calls from the 5' RACE reads with MiXCR, one row per CDR3 protein. Altogether about 890,000 distinct CDR3 sequences are present, about 12% being singletons, with the ten largest covering under 2%. These data also featured in a second study, about yellow fever vaccine responses in identical twins.

Material for sequencing was PBMCs. These receptor sequences come from a woman in her late teens or twenties in good health. Each CDR3 is given with its conserved first and last residue.

TRBV20-1 CSARDQGSLEIGELFF
TRBV6-5 CASSYSDSFYEQYF
TRBV11-2 CASTPAGGTDTQYF
TRBV4-2 CASSQDGSGAPYEQYF
TRBV7-8 CASSVGTGTFIEAFF
TRBV10-3 CAISERDVPPLHF
TRBV29-1 CSVAMTSGNYNEQFF
TRBV4-2 CASSQDRRGTYNEQFF
TRBV27 CASSVTSGRAIGGELFF
TRBV4-2 CASSQVGTENTEAFF
TRBV11-2 CASSLVVEQFF
TRBV3-1 CASSHGQGRAGELFF
TRBV6-1 CASSEAQAGLRQPQHF
TRBV29-1 CSVEVLVGYEQYF
TRBV21-1 CASSKDTRDSAEAFF
TRBV10-3 CAISEIAGGEETQYF
TRBV19 CASSGDRLGSSGANVLTF
TRBV29-1 CSANRVGYTDTQYF
TRBV20-1 CSARLGTGGQETQYF
TRBV11-2 CASSLTRTGGETQYF